This T cell receptor beta chain stems from a study of identical twins. Points from the study as a whole: Diverse VJ usage suggested most zero-insertion clonotypes were not invariant T cells. Recombination models fit unrelated individuals' TCR alpha sharing but underestimated twins'. Out-of-frame alpha sequences shared by twins were enriched for low generation probability.

Template switching (which added a universal primer site) was used, and cDNA carried unique molecular identifiers. In TCRdb, the 5' RACE reads were re-called with MiXCR into one record per CDR3 protein. In the table there are 200,000 to 300,000 distinct CDR3 sequences, more than 9% of which are singletons. V was clipped by 3 bases and J by 7 bases; unmatched bases: 2. Germline CDR1 and CDR2: GTSNPN and SVGIG (reference sequence). CDR3 size: 13 residues. Comments on this clonotype: Antigen: not known.

The gene calls are TRBV30 and TRBJ2-1; 11 bases are shared with TRBD2. The TCR comes from a middle-aged man in good health. The sample was memory T cells sorted from blood. CDR3 region: CAWRLAGANEQFF. CDR3 in DNA: TGTGCCTGGAGACTAGCGGGGGCAAATGAGCAGTTCTTC.